Here is one T cell receptor (beta chain) with its context. Its antigen remains unknown. This sample stems from a study of OX40 agonist ivuxolimab in advanced cancers. Study-wide results and limits: Circulating CD4+ and CD8+ T cells showed clonal expansion by week 6 at 0.1 to 3.0 mg/kg.

Profiling relied on immunoSEQ multiplex PCR, and the TCRdb table lists in-frame clones only, not all of them. The sample shows 65,000 to 90,000 clones, about 91% of them seen only once. This receptor was identified in an adult with an advanced solid tumor such as melanoma, head and neck, liver or kidney cancer. The sample was CD4+ or CD8+ T cells sorted from blood, taken in a trial of the OX40 agonist ivuxolimab.

The CDR3 spells CASSEAESWYNEQFF. In nucleotides, the CDR3 is TGTGCCAGCAGTGAAGCGGAGTCGTGGTACAATGAGCAGTTCTTC. The rearrangement joins TRBV6-1 to TRBJ2-1; D is unresolved. CDR1 is MNHNS and CDR2 is SASEGT in the germline V gene. Trimming removed 0 bases from V and 4 bases from J, with 10 bases in between. The CDR3 length is 15 residues.